This TCR beta chain appears in the sequencing data of a study of graft-versus-host responses after intestinal transplantation. The wider study: In this cohort, recipients had multivisceral, liver-intestinal, or isolated intestinal transplants. Study findings and constraints: Where graft-donor T cell macrochimerism was present, patients had high graft-versus-host to host-versus-graft clonal ratios in allografts.

The J segment lost 6 bases and the V segment lost 0 bases, leaving 8 bases of the junction unmatched. Germline values: CDR1 SQVTM, CDR2 ANQGSEA. The CDR3 runs 15 residues. Sequenced by immunoSEQ multiplex PCR; TCRdb stores in-frame clones only, minus some. The sample includes approximately 60,000 clones, 90% to 95% of them seen just once. This clone was picked up one time. The antigen is not known. The chain joins TRBV29-1 to TRBJ1-5; 7 bases fit TRBD1. The sample consisted of unstimulated CD8+ T cells sorted from spleen or lymph node cells, taken before transplant. The TCR was taken from a human donor who was the organ donor for an intestinal transplant. As DNA, the CDR3 is TGCAGCGTTGAAGATGCTACAGGGGAAAGTCAGCCCCAGCATTTT. Translation gives CSVEDATGESQPQHF.